One sample yielded the 19 T cell receptor beta chains listed below, sequenced in a study of blood T cell repertoires in COVID-19. The data were produced by immunoSEQ multiplex PCR, yet TCRdb's version contains in-frame clones alone and is incomplete. The sample carries approximately 160,000 clones, roughly 84% recorded once. The source material was peripheral blood. Receptors were obtained from an elderly woman with active or convalescent COVID-19.

This clone was detected once. This CDR3 is CASSGGTGSTDTQYF. CDR3 bases: TGTGCCAGCAGCGGAGGGACAGGGTCCACAGATACGCAGTATTTT. The rearrangement joins TRBV25-1 to TRBJ2-3; 9 nucleotides align to TRBD1. The CDR3 contains 15 residues. Looked up from germline, CDR1 is MGHDK and CDR2 is SYGVNS. The V segment lost 6 bases and the J segment 2 bases; nucleotides outside the gene matches: 6.

The chain is built from TRBV9 and TRBJ2-7, with a tentative D call TRBD1 (6 bases). The CDR3 has 13 amino acids. Germline CDR1 and CDR2: SGDLS and YYNGEE. V dropped 5 bases and J dropped 2 bases, with 11 bases sitting between them. The CDR3 here is CASRETGTYEQYF. Here the CDR3 DNA reads TGTGCCAGCAGGGAGACAGGTACCTACGAGCAGTACTTC. Full variable domain (missing parts from reference TRBV9 and TRBJ2-7): DSGVTQTPKHLITATGQRVTLRCSPRSGDLSVYWYQQSLDQGLQFLIQYYNGEERAKGNILERFSAQQFPDLHSELNLSSLELGDSALYFCASRETGTYEQYFGPGTRLTVT.

Worth noting for this clone: In the same sample, other DNA sequences code for this CDR3. The rearrangement links TRBV6-5 to TRBJ1-5; 7 bases map to TRBD1. Per the germline V gene, CDR1 is MNHEY and CDR2 is SVGAGI. The CDR3 covers 12 residues. The J segment lost 4 bases and the V segment lost 9 bases, leaving 3 bases of the junction unmatched. CDR3 nucleotides: TGTGCCAGTAGACAGGGAAATCAGCCCCAGCATTTT. Translating it yields CASRQGNQPQHF.

The chain couples TRBV19 to TRBJ1-2, with D maybe TRBD1 (5 bases). Germline V CDR1 and CDR2: LNHDA, SQIVND (reference sequence). CDR3 length: 15 amino acids. The V and J ends lost 7 bases and 2 bases respectively, with 17 bases between them. CDR3 in amino acids: CASTLQQGVNYGYTF. The CDR3 coding sequence is TGTGCCAGTACTCTTCAGCAGGGTGTAAACTATGGCTACACCTTC.

The V gene is TRBV10-3, the J gene TRBJ1-2; possibly TRBD1 for D (6 bases). CDR3 length: 13 residues. CDR1 ENHRY and CDR2 SYGVKD come from the germline V gene. V was pared by 3 bases and J by 6 bases, with 11 bases between. CDR3 nucleotides: TGTGCCATCAGTGAATCAGGGGATCATGGCTACACCTTC. Protein: CAISESGDHGYTF.

This chain uses TRBV27 with TRBJ1-4; TRBD1 aligns across 10 bases. The germline gives CDR1 MNHEY, CDR2 SMNVEV (reference sequence). This CDR3 is 15 amino acids long. The V gene end was trimmed by 5 bases and the J gene end by 7 bases; junction bases not matched to a gene: 7. The DNA of the CDR3 is TGTGCCAGCAGTCCCCTGGACAGGGGGGGTGAAAAACTGTTTTTT. Translating it yields CASSPLDRGGEKLFF.

The V and J genes are TRBV19 and TRBJ1-1; perhaps TRBD1 as D (5 bases). Trimming took 4 bases from V and 1 from J, leaving 10 bases between them. Looked up from germline, CDR1 is LNHDA and CDR2 is SQIVND (reference sequence). The length of the CDR3 is 14 residues. The CDR3 here is CASSNRQGNTEAFF. The CDR3 DNA sequence: TGTGCCAGTAGTAACAGGCAGGGGAACACTGAAGCTTTCTTT.

The V and J genes are TRBV6-2 or TRBV6-3 and TRBJ1-6, with a tentative D call TRBD1 (6 bases). Germline lookup yields CDR1 MNHEY and CDR2 SVGEGT. Trimming shortened V by 5 bases and J by 8 bases, and 10 bases separated the two germline ends. This CDR3 region has 13 residues. The CDR3 is CASSPGQYSPLHF. The CDR3 coding sequence is TGTGCCAGCAGTCCCGGACAGTATTCACCCCTCCACTTT.

The chain is built from TRBV9 and TRBJ1-4; 7 bases map to TRBD1. In germline, CDR1 is SGDLS, CDR2 YYNGEE. J gave up 8 bases and V 4 bases, and 17 bases lay outside the gene matches. The CDR3 runs 17 residues. The CDR3 loop reads CASSPRRGARNEEKLFF. CDR3 in DNA: TGTGCCAGCAGCCCCCGCAGGGGGGCGAGGAATGAGGAAAAACTGTTTTTT.

The V gene is TRBV6-2 or TRBV6-3, the J gene TRBJ2-7; D might be TRBD1 (5 bases). Germline loops: CDR1 MNHEY, CDR2 SVGEGT. The CDR3 totals 15 residues. The V gene lost 5 bases and the J gene lost 0 bases, with 14 bases spanning the gap. For the CDR3, the DNA is TGTGCCAGCAGTCGACAGACCCAAAGCTCCTACGAGCAGTACTTC. It specifies CASSRQTQSSYEQYF.

The J gene is TRBJ1-3, the V gene TRBV6-5; D possibly corresponds to TRBD1 (5 bases). CDR3 length: 15 amino acids. CDR1 and CDR2 from the germline V gene are MNHEY and SVGAGI. Trimming cost V 4 bases and J 2 bases, with 12 bases left between them. CDR3 loop: CASSSADSTGNTIYF. CDR3 DNA sequence: TGTGCCAGCAGTTCCGCCGACAGTACTGGAAACACCATATATTTT.

The rearrangement links TRBV24-1 to TRBJ1-5; 7 nucleotides match TRBD1. The CDR3 is made up of 15 amino acids. Trimming at V came to 3 bases and at J to 6 bases, leaving 7 bases not matched to a gene. Germline lookup yields CDR1 KGHDR and CDR2 SFDVKD. This CDR3 reads CATSDLTGLSQPQHF. The CDR3 region has the DNA TGTGCCACCAGTGATCTGACAGGGTTGAGTCAGCCCCAGCATTTT.

This clone was found once. The gene calls are TRBV10-3 and TRBJ1-4; a possible D gene is TRBD1 (5 bases). Germline V gene lookup returns CDR1 ENHRY and CDR2 SYGVKD. CDR3 size: 15 residues. V dropped 3 bases and J dropped 3 bases, with 11 bases sitting between them. CDR3 nucleotide sequence: TGTGCCATCAGTGATTCGGGGGGGGCTAATGAAAAACTGTTTTTT. Translated, it gives CAISDSGGANEKLFF.

J is TRBJ1-6 and V is TRBV5-6, with a possible D match to TRBD1 (6 bases). Germline-derived CDR1 and CDR2 are SGHDT and YYEEEE. V was trimmed by 1 base and J by 7 bases, leaving 21 bases between them. The CDR3 loop spans 18 amino acids. In DNA, the CDR3 is TGTGCCAGCAGCTTGATTGGCAGGGGCTTAGCCATAAATTCACCCCTCCACTTT. This sequence encodes CASSLIGRGLAINSPLHF.

The genes are TRBV4-1 and TRBJ1-4; TRBD1 aligns across 9 bases. V lost 0 bases to trimming and J lost 10 bases; unmatched junction nucleotides: 9. CDR1 is MGHRA and CDR2 is YSYEKL in the germline V gene. This CDR3 contains 16 residues. CDR3 in amino acids: CASSQESRDRAGKLFF. In DNA, the CDR3 is TGCGCCAGCAGCCAAGAAAGCCGGGACAGGGCTGGAAAACTGTTTTTT.

The chain links TRBV9 to TRBJ2-2, with 8 bases aligning to TRBD1. CDR1 is SGDLS and CDR2 is YYNGEE in the germline V gene. CDR3 length: 15 amino acids. V lost 4 bases and J lost 2; bases outside the gene matches: 4. CDR3 sequence reads: CASSPGQANTGELFF. CDR3 in DNA: TGTGCCAGCAGCCCGGGACAGGCAAACACCGGGGAGCTGTTTTTT.

Here the CDR3 reads CSVTQGAHTEAFF. The CDR3 nucleotides are TGCAGCGTCACACAGGGGGCGCATACTGAAGCTTTCTTT. The chain joins TRBV29-1 to TRBJ1-1; 9 bases fit TRBD1. The CDR3 sequence is 13 residues long. Germline loops: CDR1 SQVTM, CDR2 ANQGSEA. After removal of 6 bases from V and 5 bases from J, the junction contained 7 bases not matched to a gene.

In this sample, this clone turned up a few times. V is TRBV5-1 and J is TRBJ2-5; 9 nucleotides align to TRBD2. The CDR3 spans 15 residues. Germline loops: CDR1 SGHRS, CDR2 YFSETQ. With V trimmed by 1 base and J by 5 bases, 6 bases remained unmatched. The CDR3 is CASSLFGLAGETQYF. The CDR3, as DNA: TGCGCCAGCAGCTTGTTCGGCCTAGCGGGGGAGACCCAGTACTTC.

The count of this clone is one. The chain uses TRBV4-3 and TRBJ1-2, with 10 positions matching TRBD1. V lost 4 bases to trimming and J lost 6 bases; unmatched junction nucleotides: 17. CDR1 is LGHNA, CDR2 YSLEER, per germline. The CDR3 runs to 18 residues. This chain's CDR3 is CASSPTGTGAHRGDGYTF. The CDR3 region has the DNA TGCGCCAGCAGCCCTACAGGGACAGGGGCACACCGCGGGGATGGCTACACCTTC.